This TCR beta chain was identified during a study of tumor-infiltrating lymphocytes in primary liver carcinoma. Study-wide results and limits: Blood's top-250-clone fraction was significantly lower than that of tumors (p = 0.039).

The source of the blood RNA was unsorted whole blood, and germline DNA was extracted as well. CDR1 and CDR2 from the germline V gene are MGHRA and YSYEKL. This CDR3 region has 17 residues. Notes on this clonotype: As yet, its antigen is unknown. This could be a read error, since a much larger clone is one nucleotide away.

Starting material of about 450 ng total RNA yielded TCR beta cDNA via a constant-region primer. Libraries covering TCR beta were generated through three nested multiplex PCR rounds (using a slightly modified ARM-PCR). The first two PCR rounds, nine to ten cycles each, used TRBV1-TRBV30 forward primers and a C-beta reverse primer. From the multiplex PCR reads, TCRdb called clonotypes with MiXCR, one entry per CDR3 protein. Here the sample spans hundreds of thousands of distinct CDR3 sequences, approximately 65% being singletons. The sequence came from a man in his forties or fifties with primary liver carcinoma and hepatitis B virus infection. Sequencing was carried out using peripheral blood. The chain recombines TRBV4-1 with TRBJ2-4; 7 nucleotides line up with TRBD2. The DNA for the CDR3 is TGCGCCAGCAGCCAAGCCTCGGGGGGAATAGCCAAAGACATTCAGTACTTC. Translation: CASSQASGGIAKDIQYF.